These T cell receptor beta chains were read from a single sample in a study of cytomegalovirus exposure and HLA in healthy donors. TCRdb keeps only in-frame clones here, not all; method: immunoSEQ multiplex PCR. The table shows about 110,000 clones, with around 80% occurring only once. The sequenced sample was PBMCs. These receptors were collected from a man in his forties in good health and CMV-seronegative. Both conserved end residues are part of each CDR3. The order of the fields is V gene, J gene, CDR3 protein.

TRBV28,TRBJ1-1,CASRPEGAGNTEAFF
TRBV10-3,TRBJ2-7,CASGLAGASYEQYF
TRBV5-5,TRBJ2-6,CASSLRDRDGGANVLTF
TRBV29-1,TRBJ2-7,CSVRRAGTAYEQYF
TRBV7-8,TRBJ2-7,CASSRDRTGGQYF
TRBV5-1,TRBJ2-1,CASSLGQANNEQFF
TRBV7-9,TRBJ2-1,CASSLGQGAYNEQFF
TRBV5-1,TRBJ2-1,CASSLGGHEQFF
TRBV5-1,TRBJ2-3,CASSLAGGTDTQYF
TRBV6-5,TRBJ1-1,CASSYGGRGRPEAFF
TRBV25-1,TRBJ2-7,CASLRKGADEQYF
TRBV6-6,TRBJ2-3,CSSGGSTDTQYF
TRBV5-1,TRBJ1-2,CASTAGGAPNYGYTF
TRBV9,TRBJ2-6,CASSGGGVSGANVLTF
TRBV9,TRBJ2-5,CASSPSAGGPQETQYF
TRBV19,TRBJ2-2,CASSMDRNTGELFF
TRBV6-6,TRBJ1-2,CASSYRDSGGYTF
TRBV6-1,TRBJ1-4,CASTKGGGNEKLFF
TRBV9,TRBJ1-3,CASSVGAARAGNTIYF
TRBV7-9,TRBJ1-4,CASSTNRGQTNEKLFF
TRBV5-6,TRBJ1-2,CASSLSGQGRGYTF
TRBV2,-,CASRERTSGGDSYEQYF
TRBV5-6,TRBJ2-3,CASSLATLRSTDTQYF
TRBV5-4,TRBJ1-1,CASSLETGTLTEAFF
TRBV7-9,TRBJ1-1,CASSPGQSNTEAFF
TRBV6-1,TRBJ1-5,CASREDREWSQPQHF
TRBV19,TRBJ2-1,CASSRGPSGGYNEQFF
TRBV19,TRBJ1-2,CASTGLQGYYGYTF
TRBV25-1,TRBJ2-5,CASSLGGAETQYF
TRBV5-1,TRBJ1-4,CASRQDRANEKLFF
TRBV5-6,TRBJ1-1,CASSLDRGWKNTEAFF
TRBV1,TRBJ1-1,CTSSQVVGTEAFF
TRBV4-2,TRBJ2-3,CASSQEPAGIPDTQYF
TRBV29-1,TRBJ1-2,CSVGQGTLYGYTF
TRBV5-1,TRBJ2-2,CASSLGDTNTGELFF
TRBV6-1,TRBJ2-3,CASSVGTSGGLTDTQYF
TRBV7-2,TRBJ2-7,CASSLRNLGQGVEQYF
TRBV9,TRBJ1-1,CASSVLGQLNTEAFF
TRBV6-1,TRBJ2-2,CASSDTMGAGSTGELFF
TRBV5-4,TRBJ2-5,CASSLAVGLATLQETQYF
TRBV7-2,TRBJ2-7,CASSLSSGGALEQYF
TRBV5-1,TRBJ2-3,CAGAVGQGTDTQYF
TRBV5-8,TRBJ2-7,CASSPYGNSYEQYF
TRBV7-9,TRBJ1-2,CAIPKPGQNYGYTF
TRBV2,TRBJ1-1,CASSEHQMNTEAFF
TRBV15,TRBJ2-7,CATSSQGGGMNEQYF
TRBV4-2,TRBJ2-3,CASSLLWPAGGPRTDTQYF
TRBV7-6,TRBJ2-3,CASSFRQGSTDTQYF
TRBV2,TRBJ1-5,CASRPGQSNQPQHF
TRBV25-1,TRBJ1-1,CASRNPGDWTEAFF
TRBV29-1,TRBJ2-5,CSVEGLAETQYF
TRBV27,TRBJ1-1,CASSHWAYGQGGTEAFF
TRBV4-1,TRBJ2-5,CASSQDSGGPQETQYF
TRBV4-1,TRBJ1-1,CASSLAWAGDTEAFF
TRBV29-1,TRBJ1-2,CSVEDWRGNYGYTF
TRBV9,TRBJ2-3,CASSVAASGHTGRWTDTQYF
TRBV14,TRBJ1-2,CASSQIGGRSYGYTF
TRBV7-2,TRBJ1-3,CASSLAGAGNTIYF
TRBV6-5,TRBJ2-1,CASSYSLTGRNEQFF
TRBV4-2,TRBJ1-5,CASSLQGENQPQHF